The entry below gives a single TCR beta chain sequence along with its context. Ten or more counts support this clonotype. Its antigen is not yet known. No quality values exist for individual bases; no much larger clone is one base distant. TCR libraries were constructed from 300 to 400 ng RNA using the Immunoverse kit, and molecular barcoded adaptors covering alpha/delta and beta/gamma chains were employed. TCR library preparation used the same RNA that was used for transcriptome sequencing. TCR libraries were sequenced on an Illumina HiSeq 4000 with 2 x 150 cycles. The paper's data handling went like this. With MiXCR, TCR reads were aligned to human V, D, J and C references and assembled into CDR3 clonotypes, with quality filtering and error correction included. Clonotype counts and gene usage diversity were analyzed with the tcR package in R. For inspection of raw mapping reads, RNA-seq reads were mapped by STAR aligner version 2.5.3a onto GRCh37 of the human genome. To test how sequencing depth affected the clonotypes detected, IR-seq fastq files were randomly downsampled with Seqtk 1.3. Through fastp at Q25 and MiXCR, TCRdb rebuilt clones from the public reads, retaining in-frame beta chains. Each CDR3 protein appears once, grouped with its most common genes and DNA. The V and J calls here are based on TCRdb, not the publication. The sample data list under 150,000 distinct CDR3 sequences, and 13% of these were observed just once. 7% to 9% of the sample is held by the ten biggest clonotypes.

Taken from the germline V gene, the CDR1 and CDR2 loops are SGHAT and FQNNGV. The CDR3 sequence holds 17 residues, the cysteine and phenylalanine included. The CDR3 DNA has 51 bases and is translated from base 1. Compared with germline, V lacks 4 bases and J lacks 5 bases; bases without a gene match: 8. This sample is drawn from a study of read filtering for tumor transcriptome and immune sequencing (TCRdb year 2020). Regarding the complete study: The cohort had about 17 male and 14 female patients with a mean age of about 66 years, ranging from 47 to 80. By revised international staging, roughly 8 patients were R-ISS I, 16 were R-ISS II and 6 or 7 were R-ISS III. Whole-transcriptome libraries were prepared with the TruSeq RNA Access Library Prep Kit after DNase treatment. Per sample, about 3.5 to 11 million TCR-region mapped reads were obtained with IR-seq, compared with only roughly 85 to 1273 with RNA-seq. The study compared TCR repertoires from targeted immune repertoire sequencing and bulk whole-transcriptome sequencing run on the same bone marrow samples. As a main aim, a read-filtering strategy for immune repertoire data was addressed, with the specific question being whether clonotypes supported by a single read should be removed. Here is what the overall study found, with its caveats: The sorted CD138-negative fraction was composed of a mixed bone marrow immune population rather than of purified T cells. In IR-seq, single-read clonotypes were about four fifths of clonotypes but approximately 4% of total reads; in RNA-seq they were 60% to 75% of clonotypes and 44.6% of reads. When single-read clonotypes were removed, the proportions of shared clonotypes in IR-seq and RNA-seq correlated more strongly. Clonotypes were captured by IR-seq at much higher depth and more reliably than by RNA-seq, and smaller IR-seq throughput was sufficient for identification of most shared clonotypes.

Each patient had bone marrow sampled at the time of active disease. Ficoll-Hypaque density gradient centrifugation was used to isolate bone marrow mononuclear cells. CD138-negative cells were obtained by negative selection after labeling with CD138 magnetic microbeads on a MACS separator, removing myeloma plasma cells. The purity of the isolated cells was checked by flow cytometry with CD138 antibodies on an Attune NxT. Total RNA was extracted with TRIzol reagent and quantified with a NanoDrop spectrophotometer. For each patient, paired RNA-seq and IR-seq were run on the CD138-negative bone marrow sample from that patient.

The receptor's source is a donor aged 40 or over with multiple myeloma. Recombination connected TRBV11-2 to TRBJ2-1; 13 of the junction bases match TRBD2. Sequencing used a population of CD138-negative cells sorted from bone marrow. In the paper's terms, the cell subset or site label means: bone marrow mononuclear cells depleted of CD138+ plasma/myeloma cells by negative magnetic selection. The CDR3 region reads CASSSYSGLAGHNEQFF. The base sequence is TGTGCCAGCAGCTCATATTCGGGACTAGCGGGGCACAATGAGCAGTTCTTC.